The 14 T cell receptor beta chains below were found in one sample sequenced in a study of shared clonotypes between healthy human individuals. Profiled with immunoSEQ multiplex PCR; TCRdb holds only in-frame clones, not every one. The sample shows some 2.3 million clones, about 92% of them seen only once. Sample: naive CD4+ T cells from PBMCs. The subset was: CD45RA+ positively selected. The receptor set was obtained from a man aged 18 to 29 in good health. Some clones in this sample may be carry-over from other donors' samples.

V gene TRBV10-3 combines with J gene TRBJ2-1; the match to TRBD2 covers 10 bases. The germline V gene has CDR1 ENHRY and CDR2 SYGVKD. V shed 5 bases and J 0 bases; nucleotides not matched to a gene: 4. This CDR3 has 16 residues. The CDR3 reads CAISQLAGSSYNEQFF. CDR3 nucleotide sequence: TGTGCCATCAGTCAACTAGCGGGGAGCTCCTACAATGAGCAGTTCTTC.

This chain joins TRBV27 and TRBJ1-1; tentatively, D is TRBD1 (5 bases). Per the germline V gene, CDR1 is MNHEY and CDR2 is SMNVEV (reference sequence). The length of the CDR3 is 15 residues. V dropped 7 bases and J dropped 0 bases, with 15 bases sitting between them. The CDR3 bases are TGTGCCAGCAATGGGGTGCGGGGCGTGAACACTGAAGCTTTCTTT. This sequence encodes CASNGVRGVNTEAFF.

The rearrangement uses TRBV2 and TRBJ1-3; no firm D call. CDR3 length: 14 residues. Germline CDR1 reads SNHLY; CDR2 reads FYNNEI. The V end lost 7 bases, the J end lost 0 bases, and 10 bases lay between the germline ends. The CDR3 reads CASMVEDSGNTIYF. CDR3 coding DNA: TGTGCCAGCATGGTGGAGGACTCTGGAAACACCATATATTTT.

The rearrangement uses TRBV28 and TRBJ2-3; perhaps TRBD2 as D (6 bases). V lost 6 bases to trimming and J lost 2 bases, with 9 bases between them. The CDR3 is 13 amino acids. Germline CDR1 MDHEN, CDR2 SYDVKM. The CDR3 reads CASSLAATDTQYF. CDR3 coding DNA: TGTGCCAGCAGCTTAGCGGCCACAGATACGCAGTATTTT.

Of note for this clone: At the DNA level, this CDR3 is encoded by other sequences in the same sample as well. This chain connects TRBV7-2 to TRBJ2-3, with no clear D. The V gene lost 3 bases and the J gene lost 1 base, with 5 bases spanning the gap. The germline gives CDR1 SGHTA, CDR2 FQGNSA. The CDR3 contains 13 residues. CDR3 sequence: CASSFGRTDTQYF. The DNA of the CDR3 is TGTGCCAGCAGCTTTGGTCGCACAGATACGCAGTATTTT.

J is TRBJ2-5 and V is TRBV29-1, with 14 bases matching TRBD2. The CDR3 length is 14 residues. V lost 7 bases to trimming and J lost 4 bases; unmatched junction nucleotides: 5. Looked up from germline, CDR1 is SQVTM and CDR2 is ANQGSEA. The CDR3 coding sequence is TGCAGCGCTCCGGGACTAGCGGGAGCAGAGACCCAGTACTTC. It specifies CSAPGLAGAETQYF.

V gene TRBV30 combines with J gene TRBJ1-1; 9 bases are shared with TRBD1. Germline-derived CDR1 and CDR2 are GTSNPN and SVGIG (reference sequence). This CDR3 has 14 amino acids. V was clipped by 4 bases and J by 5 bases; unmatched bases: 8. The CDR3 sequence is CAWNLDRGWTEAFF. Written as DNA, the CDR3 is TGTGCCTGGAACCTCGACAGGGGGTGGACTGAAGCTTTCTTT.

The chain joins TRBV28 to TRBJ2-5, with 10 nucleotides matching TRBD2. This CDR3 has 18 residues. J was trimmed by 4 bases and V by 2 bases; bases with no gene match: 13. Looked up from germline, CDR1 is MDHEN and CDR2 is SYDVKM. CDR3 amino acids: CASSLVGLAAKGGETQYF. CDR3 nucleotides: TGTGCCAGCAGTTTAGTAGGACTAGCGGCAAAGGGGGGAGAGACCCAGTACTTC.

This clone was picked up one time. The chain is built from TRBV19 and TRBJ2-1, with D perhaps TRBD2 (6 bases). V lost 3 bases to trimming and J lost 5 bases, with 11 bases between them. The CDR3 is 14 residues long. Germline V CDR1 and CDR2: LNHDA, SQIVND (reference sequence). DNA for the CDR3: TGTGCCAGTAGTATCTGGGGGGACCACAATGAGCAGTTCTTC. Translation gives CASSIWGDHNEQFF. Full variable domain (rest looked up from reference TRBV19 and TRBJ2-1): DGGITQSPKYLFRKEGQNVTLSCEQNLNHDAMYWYRQDPGQGLRLIYYSQIVNDFQKGDIAEGYSVSREKKESFPLTVTSAQKNPTAFYLCASSIWGDHNEQFFGPGTRLTVL.

The gene calls are TRBV18 and TRBJ2-5; D is uncertain. Trimming removed 3 bases at V and 2 bases at J, with 13 bases between. Germline values: CDR1 KGHSH, CDR2 LQKENI. CDR3 size: 15 residues. The CDR3 nucleotides read TGTGCCAGCTCACCCGCTCGAGGACGACAAGAGACCCAGTACTTC. Its protein is CASSPARGRQETQYF.

V and J are TRBV6-5 and TRBJ2-6; unclear D gene. The CDR3 is 13 amino acids. Between the trimmed V and J ends, which lost 5 bases and 2 bases, there was a span of 4 bases. Germline V CDR1 and CDR2: MNHEY, SVGAGI. CDR3 coding DNA: TGTGCCAGCAGTAAGGCTGGGGCCAACGTCCTGACTTTC. This translates into CASSKAGANVLTF.

To note about this clone: This CDR3 is also generated by other DNA sequences in the sample. This sequence joins TRBV28 and TRBJ2-3; a possible D gene is TRBD2 (6 bases). Per the germline V gene, CDR1 is MDHEN and CDR2 is SYDVKM. The V end was cut by 6 bases, the J end by 0 bases, with 13 bases between. This CDR3 is 15 amino acids long. CDR3 nucleotide sequence: TGTGCCAGCAGCCTCGGCGGGACTAGCACAGATACGCAGTATTTT. Translation gives CASSLGGTSTDTQYF.

The J gene is TRBJ2-3, the V gene TRBV5-1, with D possibly TRBD2 on 5 matching bases. V was pared by 4 bases and J by 0 bases, with 12 bases between. Germline V gene sequence: CDR1 SGHRS, CDR2 YFSETQ. The CDR3 sequence is 15 residues long. The CDR3: CASSRGLGSTDTQYF. The CDR3 bases are TGCGCCAGCAGCCGCGGACTGGGAAGCACAGATACGCAGTATTTT. The whole variable domain, remainder taken from reference TRBV5-1 and TRBJ2-3, is KAGVTQTPRYLIKTRGQQVTLSCSPISGHRSVSWYQQTPGQGLQFLFEYFSETQRNKGNFPGRFSGRQFSNSRSEMNVSTLELGDSALYLCASSRGLGSTDTQYFGPGTRLTVL.

This clone was seen just once. The CDR3 sequence: CASSVSSSSSGTDTQYF. For the CDR3, the DNA is TGTGCCAGCAGCGTATCCTCTTCTAGCTCAGGCACAGATACGCAGTATTTT. This chain connects TRBV9 to TRBJ2-3, with a weak D call TRBD2 (5 bases). There are 17 residues in the CDR3. Trimming stripped 1 base from V and 1 base from J, with 16 bases between. Germline V CDR1 and CDR2: SGDLS, YYNGEE.